The sequence of this T cell receptor (beta chain) was determined in a study of cytomegalovirus exposure and HLA in healthy donors (dated by TCRdb to 2016 to 2017). Study-wide context: According to an earlier analysis of around 600 of the donors, 200 million or so T cells yielded some 110 million unique TCR beta sequences and about 300 Gb of sequence data. An early release covering about 600 HLA-typed donors comprised roughly 300 gigabases of sequencing data and 65 million to 100 million unique TCR sequences. The genetic ancestry cluster associated with self-reported Caucasian donors included about four fifths of the roughly 400 genotyped donors. The study aimed to test whether cataloging public T cell receptors could reveal signatures of past pathogen exposure. The study profiled the T cell repertoires of 500 to 800 subjects by immunosequencing and related them to cytomegalovirus serostatus. Besides the first cohort of roughly 700 subjects, a separate validation cohort made up of 120 different subjects was used. To predict cytomegalovirus infection status, the study brought together high-throughput TCR immunosequencing, statistical association of individual TCRs with disease status, and machine learning. To study patterns of TCR occurrence, a later analysis re-analyzed previously published TCR beta repertoires from 700 or so donors and added high-resolution HLA genotyping. The later analysis used no new phenotypic data to find candidate immune exposures, relying instead on TCR beta sequences and their occurrence across donors. An earlier analysis of 587 of the donors applied high-throughput TCR beta sequencing to assess whether each TCR beta V gene segment acted as functional or pseudogenic. Alongside the repertoire data, information on donor age, sex, ethnicity and CMV serostatus was compiled. A later genetic analysis took genome-wide SNP genotypes for about three fifths of the roughly 700 donors and used that subset as a discovery cohort. Every discovery cohort repertoire had been produced on one sequencing platform. Class I and class II HLA loci were covered by the typing at four-digit resolution. The number of typed donors differed by locus: 629-630 for A, B, C, DRB1 and DQB1; about 520 for DQA1; 600 to 610 for DPA1; and around 490 for DPB1. Five DR-DQ haplotypes were handled as single units for association and clustering because linkage in the cohort was strong. Among some 400 genotyped donors of the cohort, an average of around 240,000 unique TCR beta nucleotide sequences were sequenced per donor, 15% to 20% of them non-productive.

The investigation overall reported the following: When HLA alleles, especially DR and DQ, strongly co-occurred, TCR associations were difficult to assign to individual alleles. A cluster of highly shared sequence variants was judged likely to be a technical artifact of the sequencing pipeline. At a false discovery rate of 0.05, a later analysis linked under 20,000 TCR beta sequences to specific HLA alleles. An earlier analysis of around 500 of the donors showed that most TCR beta V segments appeared in productive rearrangements either about 90% or about 30% of the time, which broadly matched IMGT annotations. Because HLA typing was unavailable for some donors at each locus, only the typed subset was used in association tests. Roughly uniform sequencing depth across donors was assumed in presence/absence analyses, although this assumption may not hold. Because counts were too low, roughly 18 rarely observed V segments, including chromosome 9 orphons, were left out of the earlier analysis of over 550 of the donors. In vitro tests confirmed that a few of the cytomegalovirus-associated TCR beta chains recognize cytomegalovirus antigens. In a later analysis, most CMV-associated TCR beta chains were found to appear HLA-restricted, with HLA associations seemingly driven largely by CMV exposure. A total of 150 or so TCR beta chains were listed by the study as associated with cytomegalovirus. A further reported finding was that TCR beta sequences accurately predicted the HLA-A and HLA-B alleles for most subjects in the first cohort. A later genetic analysis associated a missense DCLRE1C variant with V-gene and J-gene trimming of TCR beta chains, and an independent cohort replicated the association. The classifier was reported to diagnose cytomegalovirus status with high specificity and sensitivity in both the original and validation cohorts. A later genetic analysis reported fewer N-insertions in productive TCRs among donors in an Asian-associated ancestry cluster than the roughly 670-donor mean. The cohort was sequenced for TCR beta chains only, and without alpha or paired-chain data the features that could be detected were limited. Some IMGT-functional V segments, including TRBV6-2 and TRBV6-3, could not be told apart with the 87-base-pair reads, so those segments were excluded. Immune exposure information for the cohort was limited to CMV serostatus. The authors suggested that the approach could potentially be generalized to other disease states and immunological phenotypes. In a later analysis, TCR association rates were found to vary across HLA loci, with the most associated TCRs seen for DRB1 alleles and the fewest for HLA-C alleles. A later analysis reported that several top co-occurrence clusters appeared linked to parvovirus B19, influenza, CMV and Epstein-Barr virus. Compared with equally common non-associated chains, HLA-associated TCR beta chains in a later analysis were more clonally expanded and had lower generation probabilities. While some public TCRs were present in many individuals, most TCR sequences turned up only very rarely across donors. Correlated functional status among segregating V segments might be attributable to linkage disequilibrium, but an unknown experimental factor could not be ruled out.

The cohort comprised several hundred healthy bone marrow donors. At the time of sampling, all cohort members were nominally healthy, though unrecorded immune exposures were likely present. The donor tested CMV seropositive, placing the donor among the 250 to 350 seropositive members of the cohort. A peripheral blood sample was collected from each donor, and TCR beta sequencing was performed on peripheral blood mononuclear cells. Genomic DNA extraction from the blood cell samples was performed with the Qiagen DNeasy Blood Extraction Kit. As to this clone: The target of this receptor is not known. No base-level quality is on record; no much larger clone is a single base apart.

Deletion took 4 bases off V and 4 bases off J, with a span of 8 bases between the germline ends. Measured from the cysteine to the phenylalanine, the CDR3 is 13 residues long. Of the read, only the CDR3 DNA is kept; its 39 bases are in frame from base 1. Via the germline V gene, CDR1 is SGHRS and CDR2 YFSETQ. Library generation was performed with the immunoSEQ multiplex PCR assay. For the multiplex PCR, a mixture combining 60 forward primers for TCR Vbeta segments and 13 reverse primers for TCR Jbeta segments was used. The CDR3 region of rearranged TCR beta genes was amplified from genomic DNA by a multiplex PCR assay. The Illumina HiSeq System was used to sequence the amplified TCR beta libraries as 87-base-pair reads. The study's own analysis went as follows. Across the 640 or so repertoires, a later analysis counted 60 million to 90 million unique TCR beta chains, around 10 million of which were shared by at least two donors. Raw reads were error-corrected and collapsed into unique sequences by a nearest-neighbor algorithm in which closely related sequences were merged to remove PCR and sequencing errors. To assign V, D and J gene segments, CDR3 sequences were aligned to IMGT reference sequences. For a sequence to be retained, a match of at least six nucleotides was required to both a V gene segment and a J gene segment. Rearrangements were called productive when the CDR3 lacked stop codons and stayed in frame with V and J; all others were non-productive. Following IMGT convention, CDR3 was defined as the stretch from the second conserved V-encoded cysteine to the conserved J-encoded phenylalanine. Sequences without an unambiguous match to a single V gene segment were excluded from the earlier analysis of almost 600 of the donors. In an earlier analysis of some 590 of the donors, a V segment was called functional when productive rearrangements were above 56.7%, and segregating when the standard deviation between donors exceeded 5%. To diagnose cytomegalovirus status from the catalog of TCR beta chain sequences, a statistical classification framework was built. In a later analysis, TCR nucleotide sequences were compared against IMGT/GENE-DB human TR gene sequences so that V and J genes could be assigned. The TCRdist pipeline was used in a later analysis to assign CDR3 sequences and most-parsimonious VDJ recombination scenarios. In a later analysis, each TCR beta chain was defined by its CDR3 amino acid sequence together with its V-gene family, and reads lacking a unique V-gene family were excluded. To address suspected cross-contamination and a sequencing artifact, a later analysis removed 450 to 700 highly shared, low-generation-probability nucleotide sequences. A later analysis calculated a clonal expansion index for each public chain from normalized within-repertoire ranks of inferred template counts. In a later analysis, generation probabilities were computed using a VDJ recombination model fitted to out-of-frame rearrangements, and the results were checked against IGoR. In a later analysis, hypergeometric tests were used to score TCR-TCR, TCR-HLA and TCR-CMV co-occurrence, with a repertoire-size bias correction applied to TCR pairs. False discovery rates were estimated in a later analysis by permuting HLA or CMV assignments 20 times. In a later analysis, co-occurring TCRs were grouped using DBSCAN, and TCRdist sequence similarity was added for clustering within HLA-allele-positive subsets. Repertoires with fewer than 30,000 or more than 120,000 public chains were left out of co-occurrence clustering, as were roughly five repertoires with anomalous nucleotide sharing. The source is immuneACCESS, and TCRdb retained only in-frame sequences with V and J called. Part of the clones is not carried over; for the studies checked, unresolved V genes explain less than half of this, and the remainder is unexplained. The V and J calls and clone size are taken from that table; D and trimming were inferred from the DNA. The sample yields more than 12,000 clones; approximately 57% were counted once. The biggest ten clones account for approximately 17% of the sample.

The chain was built from TRBV5-1 and TRBJ1-4; TRBD1 could be the D gene, as 6 bases match. This sequence was found in a woman aged 45-65 years in good health and CMV-seropositive. The specimen was PBMCs. The DNA sequence is as follows: TGCGCCAGCAGCCCGGACAGTAATGAAAAACTGTTTTTT. Translated, this gives CASSPDSNEKLFF.